The clone carrying this TCR beta chain was recorded at least ten times. Its antigen is not known. Using unique molecular identifiers, the investigators prepared the TCRbeta library. MiXCR was run by TCRdb on the PCR reads, yielding one entry per CDR3 protein. The sample lists 25,000 or so distinct CDR3 sequences; about 18% were seen once. Trimming shortened V by 1 base and J by 3 bases, and 11 bases separated the two germline ends. The CDR3 has 14 amino acids. Germline CDR1 SGHRS, CDR2 YFSETQ. This sample is drawn from a study of T-cell reconstitution after alpha-beta-depleted transplantation in children. Study results and caveats: Two months or so post-transplant, alpha-beta T cells reportedly derived from several hundred expanded graft clones. One year after transplant, T-cell counts and diversity came mostly from newly produced T cells. Where some patients showed high TCRbeta diversity at day 60, it came from recipient T cells and thymic progenitors that had survived.

The rearrangement links TRBV5-1 to TRBJ2-7; the D gene is possibly TRBD2 (6 bases). The specimen was PBMCs, mostly from graft donor cells, collected 60 days after TCRalphabeta/CD19-depleted stem cell transplant. The source of this sequence is a male patient between 2 and 10 years old who had a stem cell transplant for acute lymphoblastic leukemia, so the T cells may come from the graft donor. CDR3 protein: CASSLIPGDYEQYF. The CDR3, as DNA: TGCGCCAGCAGCTTGATACCGGGAGACTACGAGCAGTACTTC.